The clone carrying this T cell receptor beta chain was seen repeatedly, ten times or more. This entry is derived from a study of T cells in Graves' hyperthyroidism and ophthalmopathy. RNA transcripts provided the source from which TCR beta CDR3 regions were amplified. First-round RT-PCR targeting the TCR CDR3 was performed with the HTBI primer set. TCRdb passed the multiplex PCR reads through MiXCR, listing each CDR3 protein once. The top ten hold approximately 3.8% of the sample, which has more than 500,000 distinct CDR3 sequences, roughly 17% seen once. CDR1 and CDR2 (germline): MDHEN, SYDVKM. The CDR3 is 16 amino acids. With V trimmed by 6 bases and J by 7 bases, 7 bases remained unmatched.

The chain uses TRBV28 and TRBJ2-1; TRBD2 aligns across 15 bases. The clonotype originates from a woman aged 25 to 45 with Graves' hyperthyroidism. Source material: blood. This CDR3 is CASSRGLAGGRNEQFF. As DNA, the CDR3 is TGTGCCAGCAGCAGGGGACTAGCGGGAGGAAGGAATGAGCAGTTCTTC. Together with reference TRBV28 and TRBJ2-1, the CDR3 gives the full variable domain: DVKVTQSSRYLVKRTGEKVFLECVQDMDHENMFWYRQDPGLGLRLIYFSYDVKMKEKGDIPEGYSVSREKKERFSLILESASTNQTSMYLCASSRGLAGGRNEQFFGPGTRLTVL.